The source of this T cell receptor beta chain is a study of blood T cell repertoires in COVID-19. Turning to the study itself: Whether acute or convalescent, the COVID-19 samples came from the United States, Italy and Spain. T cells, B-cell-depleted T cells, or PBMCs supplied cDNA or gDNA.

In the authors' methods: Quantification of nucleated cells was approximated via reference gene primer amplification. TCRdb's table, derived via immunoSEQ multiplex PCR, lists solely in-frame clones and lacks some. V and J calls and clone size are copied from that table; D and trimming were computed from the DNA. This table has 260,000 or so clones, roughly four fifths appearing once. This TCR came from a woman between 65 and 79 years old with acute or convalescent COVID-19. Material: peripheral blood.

The CDR3 coding sequence is TGTGCCAGCAGCTTAGATGGAGCGGGGGGGGCCTACGAGCAGTACTTC. It yields the protein CASSLDGAGGAYEQYF. This rearrangement joins TRBV11-2 to TRBJ2-7; TRBD2 aligns across 10 bases. Germline CDR1 SGHAT, CDR2 FQNNGV. The CDR3 contains 16 residues. V shed 0 bases, J shed 2 bases, and the junction held 4 bases outside the gene matches.